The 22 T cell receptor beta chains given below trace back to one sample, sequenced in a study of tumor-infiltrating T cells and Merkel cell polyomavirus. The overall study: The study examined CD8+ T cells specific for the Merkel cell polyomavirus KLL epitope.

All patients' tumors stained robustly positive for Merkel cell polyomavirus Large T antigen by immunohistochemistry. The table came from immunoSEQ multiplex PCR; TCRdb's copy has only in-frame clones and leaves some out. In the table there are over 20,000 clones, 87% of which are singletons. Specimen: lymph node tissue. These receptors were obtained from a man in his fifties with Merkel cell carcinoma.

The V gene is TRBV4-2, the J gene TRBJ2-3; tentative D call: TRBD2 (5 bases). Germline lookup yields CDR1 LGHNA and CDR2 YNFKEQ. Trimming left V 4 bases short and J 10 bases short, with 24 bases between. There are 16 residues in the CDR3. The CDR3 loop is CASSPRALIRAGAQYF. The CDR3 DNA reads TGTGCCAGCAGCCCTAGGGCGTTAATTAGGGCCGGGGCGCAGTATTTT.

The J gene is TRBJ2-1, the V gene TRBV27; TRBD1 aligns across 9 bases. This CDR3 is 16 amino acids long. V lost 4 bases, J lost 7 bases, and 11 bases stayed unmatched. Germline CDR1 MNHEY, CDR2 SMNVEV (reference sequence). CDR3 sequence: CASSSLQGANRNEQFF. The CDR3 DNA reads TGTGCCAGCAGTTCCCTACAGGGGGCGAATCGGAATGAGCAGTTCTTC.

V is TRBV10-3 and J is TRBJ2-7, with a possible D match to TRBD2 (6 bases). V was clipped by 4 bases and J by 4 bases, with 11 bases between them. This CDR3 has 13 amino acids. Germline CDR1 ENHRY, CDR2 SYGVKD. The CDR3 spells CAISGLGGYEQYF. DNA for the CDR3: TGTGCCATCAGTGGACTAGGCGGGTACGAGCAGTACTTC.

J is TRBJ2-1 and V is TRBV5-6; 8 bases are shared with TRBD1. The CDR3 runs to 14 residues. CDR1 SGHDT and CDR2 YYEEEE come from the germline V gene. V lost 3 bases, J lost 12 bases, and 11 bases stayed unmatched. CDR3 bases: TGTGCCAGCAGCTCTCGACAGGGGTCACCCCTGCAGTTCTTC. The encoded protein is CASSSRQGSPLQFF.

This CDR3 reads CASSEAGGQETQYF. The DNA of the CDR3 is TGTGCCAGCAGTGAAGCCGGGGGCCAAGAGACCCAGTACTTC. The chain combines TRBV2 with TRBJ2-5, with D possibly matching TRBD2 (6 bases). Germline CDR1 reads SNHLY; CDR2 reads FYNNEI. The CDR3 totals 14 residues. The germline V and J ends were trimmed by 0 bases and 1 base, with 6 bases remaining between them. The full variable domain, in which reference TRBV2 and TRBJ2-5 provide the parts outside the CDR3, is EPEVTQTPSHQVTQMGQEVILRCVPISNHLYFYWYRQILGQKVEFLVSFYNNEISEKSEIFDDQFSVERPDGSNFTLKIRSTKLEDSAMYFCASSEAGGQETQYFGPGTRLLVL.

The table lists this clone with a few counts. The CDR3 sequence: CASSLVAGGSYEQYF. The CDR3 DNA sequence: TGTGCCAGCAGCTTGGTAGCGGGAGGCTCCTACGAGCAGTACTTC. The chain links TRBV5-6 to TRBJ2-7, with 10 nucleotides matching TRBD2. V shed 0 bases and J 0 bases; nucleotides not matched to a gene: 0. This CDR3 region has 15 residues. Germline V gene lookup returns CDR1 SGHDT and CDR2 YYEEEE. The full variable domain, its missing parts supplied by reference TRBV5-6 and TRBJ2-7, is DAGVTQSPTHLIKTRGQQVTLRCSPKSGHDTVSWYQQALGQGPQFIFQYYEEEERQRGNFPDRFSGHQFPNYSSELNVNALLLGDSALYLCASSLVAGGSYEQYFGPGTRLTVT.

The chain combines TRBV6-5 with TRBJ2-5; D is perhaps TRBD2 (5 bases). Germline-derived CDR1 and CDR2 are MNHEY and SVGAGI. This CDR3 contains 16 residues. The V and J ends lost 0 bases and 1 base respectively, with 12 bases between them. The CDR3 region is CASSYSGSATQETQYF. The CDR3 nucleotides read TGTGCCAGCAGTTACTCGGGTAGCGCAACCCAAGAGACCCAGTACTTC.

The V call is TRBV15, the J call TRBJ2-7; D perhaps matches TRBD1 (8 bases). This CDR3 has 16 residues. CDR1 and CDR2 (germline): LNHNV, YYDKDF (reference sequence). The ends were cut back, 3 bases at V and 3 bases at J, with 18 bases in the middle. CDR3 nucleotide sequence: TGTGCCACCAGCAGGGGAGGGGGGACAGGAGGCTACGAGCAGTACTTC. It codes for CATSRGGGTGGYEQYF.

DNA of the CDR3: TGTGCCAGCAGTGAACTTGGGGGCAGGAACTATGGCTACACCTTC. It specifies CASSELGGRNYGYTF. The V call is TRBV2, the J call TRBJ1-2; weak D call: TRBD1 (6 bases). This CDR3 region has 15 residues. Trimming removed 2 bases from V and 2 bases from J, with 12 bases in between. In germline, CDR1 is SNHLY, CDR2 FYNNEI.

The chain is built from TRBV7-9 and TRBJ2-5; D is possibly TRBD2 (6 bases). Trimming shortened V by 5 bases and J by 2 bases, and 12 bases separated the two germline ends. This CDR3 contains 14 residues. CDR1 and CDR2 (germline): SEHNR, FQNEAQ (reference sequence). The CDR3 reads CASSRGTLQETQYF. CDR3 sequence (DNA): TGTGCCAGCAGCCGCGGGACTCTTCAAGAGACCCAGTACTTC.

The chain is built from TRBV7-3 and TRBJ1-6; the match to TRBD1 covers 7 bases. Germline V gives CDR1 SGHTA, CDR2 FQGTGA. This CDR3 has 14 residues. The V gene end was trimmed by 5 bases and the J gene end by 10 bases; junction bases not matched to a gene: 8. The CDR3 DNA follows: TGTGCCAGCAGCCAACAGGGGCTCGGCTCACCCCTCCACTTT. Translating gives CASSQQGLGSPLHF.

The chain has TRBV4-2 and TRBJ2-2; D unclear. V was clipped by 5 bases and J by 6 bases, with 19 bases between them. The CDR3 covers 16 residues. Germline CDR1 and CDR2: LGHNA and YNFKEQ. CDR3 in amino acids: CASSTSWASPAGELFF. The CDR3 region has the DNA TGTGCCAGCAGCACTTCGTGGGCGAGCCCGGCCGGGGAGCTGTTTTTT.

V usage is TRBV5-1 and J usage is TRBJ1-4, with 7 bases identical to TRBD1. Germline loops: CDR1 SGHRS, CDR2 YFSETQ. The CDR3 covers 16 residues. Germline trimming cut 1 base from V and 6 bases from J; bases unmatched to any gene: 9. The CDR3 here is CASSLNRPGGYEKLFF. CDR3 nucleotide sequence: TGCGCCAGCAGCTTGAATAGACCAGGGGGTTATGAAAAACTGTTTTTT. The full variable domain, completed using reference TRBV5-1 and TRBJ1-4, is KAGVTQTPRYLIKTRGQQVTLSCSPISGHRSVSWYQQTPGQGLQFLFEYFSETQRNKGNFPGRFSGRQFSNSRSEMNVSTLELGDSALYLCASSLNRPGGYEKLFFGSGTQLSVL.

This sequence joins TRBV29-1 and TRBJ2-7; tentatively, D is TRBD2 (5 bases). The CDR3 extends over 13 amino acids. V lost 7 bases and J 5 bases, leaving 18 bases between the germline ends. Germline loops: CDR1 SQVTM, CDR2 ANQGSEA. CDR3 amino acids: CSAAVWESHEQYF. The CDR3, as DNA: TGCAGCGCTGCCGTGTGGGAGTCCCACGAGCAGTACTTC.

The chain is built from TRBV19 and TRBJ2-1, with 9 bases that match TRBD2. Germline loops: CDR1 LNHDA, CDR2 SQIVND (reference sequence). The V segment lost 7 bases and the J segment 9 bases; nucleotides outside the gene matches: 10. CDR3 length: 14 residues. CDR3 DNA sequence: TGTGCCAGTAACGGCGGGAGGGCCGAGGGTGAGCAGTTCTTC. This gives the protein CASNGGRAEGEQFF.

The CDR3 here is CASEAVETQYF. The CDR3 DNA sequence: TGCGCCAGCGAGGCCGTGGAGACCCAGTACTTC. The chain links TRBV4-1 to TRBJ2-5, with D unclear. Germline CDR1 is MGHRA and CDR2 is YSYEKL. This CDR3 is 11 amino acids long. V gave up 8 bases and J gave up 5 bases, with 9 bases separating them.

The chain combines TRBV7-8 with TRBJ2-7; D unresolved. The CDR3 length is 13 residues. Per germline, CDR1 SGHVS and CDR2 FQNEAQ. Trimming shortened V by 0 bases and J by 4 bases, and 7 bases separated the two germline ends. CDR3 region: CASSLALGYEQYF. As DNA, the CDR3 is TGTGCCAGCAGCTTAGCGCTCGGGTACGAGCAGTACTTC. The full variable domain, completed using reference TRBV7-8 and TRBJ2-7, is GAGVSQSPRYKVAKRGQDVALRCDPISGHVSLFWYQQALGQGPEFLTYFQNEAQLDKSGLPSDRFFAERPEGSVSTLKIQRTQQEDSAVYLCASSLALGYEQYFGPGTRLTVT.

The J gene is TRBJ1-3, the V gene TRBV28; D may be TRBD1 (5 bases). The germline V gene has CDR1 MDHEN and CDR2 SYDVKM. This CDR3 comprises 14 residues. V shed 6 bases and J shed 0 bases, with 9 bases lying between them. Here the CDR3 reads CASRAGGSGNTIYF. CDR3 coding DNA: TGTGCCAGCAGGGCCGGGGGCTCTGGAAACACCATATATTTT.

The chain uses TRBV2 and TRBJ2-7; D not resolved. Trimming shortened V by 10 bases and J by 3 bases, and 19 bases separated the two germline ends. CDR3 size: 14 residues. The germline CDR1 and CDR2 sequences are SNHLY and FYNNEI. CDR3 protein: CAITPARLRYEQYF. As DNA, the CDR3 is TGTGCCATCACTCCGGCTCGACTGCGCTACGAGCAGTACTTC. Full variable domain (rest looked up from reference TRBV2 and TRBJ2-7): EPEVTQTPSHQVTQMGQEVILRCVPISNHLYFYWYRQILGQKVEFLVSFYNNEISEKSEIFDDQFSVERPDGSNFTLKIRSTKLEDSAMYFCAITPARLRYEQYFGPGTRLTVT.

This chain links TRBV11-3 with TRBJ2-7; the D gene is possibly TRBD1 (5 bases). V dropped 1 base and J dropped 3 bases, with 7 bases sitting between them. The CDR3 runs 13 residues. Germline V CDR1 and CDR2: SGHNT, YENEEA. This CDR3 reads CASSLVDNYEQYF. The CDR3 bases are TGTGCCAGCAGCTTAGTGGACAACTACGAGCAGTACTTC.

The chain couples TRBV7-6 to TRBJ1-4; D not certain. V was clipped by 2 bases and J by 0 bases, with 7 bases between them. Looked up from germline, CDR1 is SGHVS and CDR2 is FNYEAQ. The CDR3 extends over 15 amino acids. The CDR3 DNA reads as TGTGCCAGCAGCTTAAACACCGCAACTAATGAAAAACTGTTTTTT. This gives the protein CASSLNTATNEKLFF.

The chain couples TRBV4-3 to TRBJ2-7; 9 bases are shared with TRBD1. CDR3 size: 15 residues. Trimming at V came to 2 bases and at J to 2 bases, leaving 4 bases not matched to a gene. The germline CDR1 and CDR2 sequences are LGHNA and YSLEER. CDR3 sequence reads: CASSQQDRGTYEQYF. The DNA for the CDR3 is TGCGCCAGCAGCCAACAGGACAGGGGTACCTACGAGCAGTACTTC.